One TCR beta chain is described in this entry. Its antigen is not known. Here immunoSEQ multiplex PCR was the method, and the copy in TCRdb shows in-frame clones only, minus some. The sample carries about 89,000 clones, around nine tenths recorded once. The data are from a study of T cell repertoires and HLA-DP antigens. General observations from the study: Pre-culture clonality, approximately 0.04, was far below sorted CD137+ clonality of around 0.38.

V shed 5 bases and J 2 bases; nucleotides not matched to a gene: 8. CDR1 is SGHTA, CDR2 FQGNSA, per germline. This CDR3 is built from 15 residues. Source material: CD4+ T cells from PBMCs. The rearrangement joins TRBV7-2 to TRBJ1-2; 7 bases fit TRBD1. The clonotype was recovered from a man in his forties or fifties in good health and CMV-seronegative. In DNA form, the CDR3 reads TGTGCCAGCAGCCTACCAGGGGGTATAAACTATGGCTACACCTTC. Amino acids: CASSLPGGINYGYTF.